Shown below are 16 T cell receptor beta chains from a single sample sequenced in a study of molecular identifiers for immune sequencing clone quantification (dated by TCRdb to about 2018). Library generation was performed with PCR. Sequencing relied on a NextSeq 500. The public reads were reprocessed in TCRdb via fastp at Q25 and MiXCR, keeping in-frame beta chains. Rows with a matching CDR3 protein are joined into one entry that keeps the most common DNA and genes. The sample table contains about half a million distinct CDR3 sequences; only one count was recorded for roughly 26% of them. Together, the top ten hold roughly 0.77% of the sample. Sequencing used naive CD8+ T cells from blood, with Jurkat cell RNA spiked in. The cell subset or site label here, explained by the study, means: FACS-sorted CD8+CD4-CCR7+CD45RA+ naive T cells. All receptors come from a human donor in good health. Some libraries in this study had Jurkat cell RNA spiked in.

The chain employs TRBV2 and TRBJ1-3; D gene ambiguous. Germline CDR1 is SNHLY and CDR2 is FYNNEI. The CDR3 spans 16 residues. Trimming took 3 bases from V and 2 from J, leaving 14 bases between them. CDR3 region: CASSESGKGAGNTIYF. As DNA, the CDR3 is TGTGCCAGCAGTGAGTCGGGGAAGGGAGCTGGAAACACCATATATTTT.

A few counts support this clonotype. This chain uses TRBV11-3 with TRBJ2-1; D is uncertain. The germline V gene encodes CDR1 SGHNT and CDR2 YENEEA. The CDR3 loop spans 14 amino acids. V dropped 5 bases and J dropped 9 bases, with 17 bases sitting between them. CDR3 DNA: TGTGCCAGCAGCCCACGGGCTTCACCCGGTGAGCAGTTCTTC. Its protein product is CASSPRASPGEQFF.

J is TRBJ1-5 and V is TRBV30; D is undetermined. This CDR3 has 14 amino acids. In germline, CDR1 is GTSNPN, CDR2 SVGIG (reference sequence). V lost 0 bases and J 5 bases, leaving 11 bases between the germline ends. Here the CDR3 DNA reads TGTGCCTGGAGTGTACGAGGGTGGGATCAGCCCCAGCATTTT. Translation gives CAWSVRGWDQPQHF.

This clonotype was counted many times. The DNA for the CDR3 is TGTGCCAGCAGTTATGGGGGAGGTGAAAAACTGTTTTTT. Translated, it gives CASSYGGGEKLFF. The chain has TRBV6-5 and TRBJ1-4; a weak D match, TRBD1 (5 bases). The CDR3 contains 13 residues. The V gene lost 3 bases and the J gene lost 7 bases, with 9 bases spanning the gap. Germline-derived CDR1 and CDR2 are MNHEY and SVGAGI.

The rearrangement uses TRBV7-9 and TRBJ1-1; TRBD1 matches 7 bases. The V gene end was trimmed by 1 base and the J gene end by 8 bases; junction bases not matched to a gene: 7. This CDR3 comprises 14 residues. CDR1 and CDR2 from the germline V gene are SEHNR and FQNEAQ (reference sequence). The CDR3: CASSLESDRDEAFF. In nucleotides, the CDR3 is TGTGCCAGCAGCTTAGAGTCCGACAGGGACGAAGCTTTCTTT.

The gene calls are TRBV27 and TRBJ2-7; the D is unclear. CDR3 size: 13 residues. Germline V lookup: CDR1 MNHEY, CDR2 SMNVEV (reference sequence). Trimming shortened V by 5 bases and J by 5 bases, and 13 bases separated the two germline ends. Here the CDR3 DNA reads TGTGCCAGCAGTCCCCCCGGCAGGCACGAGCAGTACTTC. Its translation is CASSPPGRHEQYF.

This clonotype was seen ten or more times. Here the CDR3 DNA reads TGCAGCGTTGGCGGTGGGAGGCTAGCGGAAACAGATACGCAGTATTTT. It yields the protein CSVGGGRLAETDTQYF. V usage is TRBV29-1 and J usage is TRBJ2-3; 7 nucleotides match TRBD2. The CDR3 contains 16 residues. CDR1 is SQVTM and CDR2 is ANQGSEA in the germline V gene. Unmatched junction bases numbered 13, after V lost 4 bases and J lost 3 bases.

Only one count was recorded for this clonotype. This could be a read error, since a much larger clone is one nucleotide away. The CDR3 does not close with the conserved phenylalanine or tryptophan, likely indicating a read error. V and J are TRBV7-2 and TRBJ2-7, with TRBD2 as a possible D gene (6 bases). The germline V gene encodes CDR1 SGHTA and CDR2 FQGNSA. Trimming stripped 6 bases from V and 6 bases from J, with 15 bases between. The CDR3 totals 13 residues. For the CDR3, the DNA is TGTGCCAGCAGTTACTGGGGGGAAGGCGAGCAGTACCTC. It encodes CASSYWGEGEQYL.

The chain carries TRBV29-1 and TRBJ2-7; TRBD1 aligns across 9 bases. From germline, CDR1 is SQVTM and CDR2 ANQGSEA. V trimming: 7 bases; J trimming: 1 base; junction bases outside the gene matches: 5. The CDR3 totals 13 residues. In DNA, the CDR3 is TGCAGCGCGGGGACAGGGACTTCCTACGAGCAGTACTTC. It codes for CSAGTGTSYEQYF.

This clonotype was recorded a few times. V is TRBV5-6 and J is TRBJ1-2; possibly TRBD1 for D (5 bases). The ends were cut back, 4 bases at V and 5 bases at J, with 18 bases in the middle. This CDR3 is built from 15 residues. In germline, CDR1 is SGHDT, CDR2 YYEEEE. The CDR3 loop reads CASSLGSGTQYGYTF. For the CDR3, the DNA is TGTGCCAGCAGCCTGGGGTCTGGGACTCAGTATGGCTACACCTTC.

Points on this clonotype: Compared with germline, one end of the junction differs, possibly owing to a read error. V gene TRBV6-5 combines with J gene TRBJ2-7; 9 bases fit TRBD1. Germline CDR1 and CDR2: MNHEY and SVGAGI. This CDR3 comprises 14 residues. CDR3 region: CASSYSGQGDEQCF. In DNA form, the CDR3 reads TGTGCCAGCAGTTACTCGGGACAGGGAGACGAGCAGTGCTTC.

This clonotype has ten or more counts. The chain uses TRBV7-9 and TRBJ2-7, with no clear D. V shed 3 bases and J shed 5 bases, with 11 bases lying between them. The CDR3 sequence is 13 residues long. Per germline, CDR1 SEHNR and CDR2 FQNEAQ (reference sequence). DNA of the CDR3: TGTGCCAGCAGCTTTCCGGGCACCCACGAGCAGTACTTC. The encoded protein is CASSFPGTHEQYF.

About this clonotype: A much larger clone is a single base away; this may be a read error. The chain is built from TRBV29-1 and TRBJ2-1, with TRBD2 as a possible D gene (6 bases). The germline gives CDR1 SQVTM, CDR2 ANQGSEA. The CDR3 contains 13 residues. The CDR3 region has the DNA TGCAGCGTTCGGAGCGGGTTGGGGAATGAGCAGTCCTTC. It yields the protein CSVRSGLGNEQSF.

This clonotype was seen repeatedly, ten times or more. The rearrangement uses TRBV7-2 and TRBJ1-1; D is uncertain. V was pared by 0 bases and J by 7 bases, with 6 bases between. CDR1 SGHTA and CDR2 FQGNSA come from the germline V gene. The CDR3 runs 12 residues. The CDR3 DNA is TGTGCCAGCAGCTTAGCGAGCATTGAAGCTTTCTTT. This gives the protein CASSLASIEAFF.

This clonotype was seen repeatedly, ten times or more. This sequence joins TRBV7-9 and TRBJ2-3; no clear D gene. The V end was cut by 5 bases, the J end by 5 bases, with 8 bases between. The CDR3 is made up of 12 amino acids. The germline V gene has CDR1 SEHNR and CDR2 FQNEAQ (reference sequence). The CDR3 loop reads CASSAGGDTQYF. The CDR3 region has the DNA TGTGCCAGCAGCGCTGGTGGAGATACGCAGTATTTT.

The table lists this clonotype with a few counts. The rearrangement joins TRBV7-9 to TRBJ2-5; D tentatively reads TRBD1 or TRBD2 (5 bases each). Between the trimmed V and J ends, which lost 5 bases and 2 bases, there was a span of 21 bases. The CDR3 covers 17 residues. In germline, CDR1 is SEHNR, CDR2 FQNEAQ (reference sequence). The CDR3 nucleotides are TGTGCCAGCAGCACCCGAGGGGCCTCCAGAGAACAAGAGACCCAGTACTTC. This gives the protein CASSTRGASREQETQYF. Variable domain in full (rest from reference TRBV7-9 and TRBJ2-5): DTGVSQNPRHKITKRGQNVTFRCDPISEHNRLYWYRQTLGQGPEFLTYFQNEAQLEKSRLLSDRFSAERPKGSFSTLEIQRTEQGDSAMYLCASSTRGASREQETQYFGPGTRLLVL.